Following are 27 T cell receptor beta chains from one sample sequenced in a study of blood T cells in healthy people across ages. Together with a sample-barcoded 5' primer, a J-beta primer mix was included in a second PCR lasting about 6 to 11 cycles. One entry per CDR3 protein, called by TCRdb with MiXCR from the 5' RACE reads. The repertoire holds 270,000 or so distinct CDR3 sequences, 27% seen once, with roughly 28% in the top ten. The sample consisted of blood. The receptors here all came from a woman between 65 and 79 years old in good health.

This chain joins TRBV5-1 and TRBJ1-1, with 7 bases identical to TRBD1. The V segment lost 0 bases and the J segment 12 bases; nucleotides outside the gene matches: 2. The CDR3 is 11 amino acids. Germline assignment: CDR1 SGHRS and CDR2 YFSETQ. CDR3 amino acids: CASSLEGATFF. The CDR3 coding sequence is TGCGCCAGCAGCTTGGAGGGGGCGACTTTCTTT.

In its sample, this clonotype was seen a few times. The V call is TRBV27, the J call TRBJ2-4; TRBD1 matches at 7 bases. V lost 5 bases to trimming and J lost 6 bases; unmatched junction nucleotides: 7. CDR3 length: 14 residues. CDR1 is MNHEY and CDR2 is SMNVEV in the germline V gene (reference sequence). The CDR3 region is CASSPLGQLNIQYF. In DNA form, the CDR3 reads TGTGCCAGCAGTCCCCTGGGACAGTTAAACATTCAGTACTTC.

This clonotype was observed a few times. A much larger clone differs by one base, so this may be a read error. The CDR3 here is CASNQDSGGFETQYF. In DNA form, the CDR3 reads TGCGCCAGCAACCAAGATTCCGGGGGCTTTGAGACCCAGTACTTC. The V and J genes are TRBV4-1 and TRBJ2-5; D could derive from TRBD1 or TRBD2 (6 bases each). The CDR3 sequence is 15 residues long. Germline CDR1 is MGHRA and CDR2 is YSYEKL.

The table lists this clonotype with a few counts. The V call is TRBV7-9, the J call TRBJ2-7, with a weak D call TRBD2 (5 bases). CDR3 length equals 15 residues. Germline lookup yields CDR1 SEHNR and CDR2 FQNEAQ (reference sequence). Trimming removed 1 base at V and 0 bases at J, with 10 bases between. The CDR3 sequence: CASSLGGSHSYEQYF. Here the CDR3 DNA reads TGTGCCAGCAGCTTAGGCGGGTCCCACTCCTACGAGCAGTACTTC.

This clonotype has ten or more counts. The rearrangement joins TRBV28 to TRBJ2-5; D ambiguous. CDR3 length: 11 amino acids. Trimming left V 2 bases short and J 8 bases short, with 6 bases between. Germline CDR1 reads MDHEN; CDR2 reads SYDVKM. CDR3 loop: CASSLSLTQYF. The CDR3 region has the DNA TGTGCCAGCAGTTTAAGCCTAACCCAGTACTTC.

The chain joins TRBV12-3 or TRBV12-4 to TRBJ1-5; weak D call: TRBD1 (5 bases). The germline V and J ends were trimmed by 6 bases and 11 bases, with 20 bases remaining between them. The CDR3 has 14 residues. CDR3 protein: CASSEPGLSLAQHF. The CDR3 DNA reads as TGTGCCAGCAGCGAACCGGGACTTAGCTTAGCCCAGCATTTT.

The CDR3 here is CATSGEGKNTGELFF. CDR3 DNA: TGTGCCACCAGTGGAGAGGGAAAGAACACCGGGGAGCTGTTTTTT. The V call is TRBV24-1, the J call TRBJ2-2, with a weak D call TRBD2 (5 bases). The V gene lost 5 bases and the J gene lost 1 base, with 10 bases spanning the gap. This CDR3 region has 15 residues. Germline CDR1 is KGHDR and CDR2 is SFDVKD.

With regard to this clonotype: The CDR3 does not close with the conserved phenylalanine or tryptophan, likely indicating a read error. This rearrangement joins TRBV7-8 to TRBJ2-1; D may match TRBD1 or TRBD2 (5 bases each). This CDR3 spans 17 amino acids. Trimming removed 5 bases at V and 2 bases at J, with 19 bases between. CDR1 and CDR2 from the germline V gene are SGHVS and FQNEAQ. CDR3: CASSDELGTGPYNEQFL. In nucleotides, the CDR3 is TGTGCCAGCAGCGATGAATTGGGGACCGGTCCCTACAATGAGCAGTTCCTC.

The chain is built from TRBV2 and TRBJ2-3; 8 nucleotides match TRBD2. The trim removed 1 base at V and 3 bases at J, leaving 3 bases unmatched. There are 15 residues in the CDR3. The germline CDR1 and CDR2 sequences are SNHLY and FYNNEI. The CDR3 region is CASSEVGGRTDTQYF. The CDR3 DNA sequence: TGTGCCAGCAGTGAAGTAGGCGGGAGGACAGATACGCAGTATTTT.

V gene TRBV10-3 combines with J gene TRBJ1-1; D unclear. Germline V gene sequence: CDR1 ENHRY, CDR2 SYGVKD. V gave up 6 bases and J gave up 4 bases, with 9 bases separating them. The CDR3 covers 12 residues. For the CDR3, the DNA is TGTGCCATCAGGGACGGAGGCACTGAAGCTTTCTTT. Residues: CAIRDGGTEAFF.

This chain joins TRBV29-1 and TRBJ2-7; no firm D call. CDR1 is SQVTM and CDR2 is ANQGSEA in the germline V gene. The CDR3 spans 12 residues. Trimming took 5 bases from V and 0 from J, leaving 8 bases between them. CDR3: CSVQKTSYEQYF. The CDR3 DNA follows: TGCAGCGTTCAGAAAACCTCCTACGAGCAGTACTTC.

A few counts support this clonotype. The V call is TRBV3-1, the J call TRBJ2-7, with TRBD2 matching over 9 bases. The J call may be wrong; the DNA end is better matched by TRBJ2-1. The CDR3 is made up of 17 amino acids. Germline CDR1 and CDR2: LGHDT and YNNKEL (reference sequence). Here the CDR3 DNA reads TGTGCCAGCAGCCAAGATCTAGGGAGCGGGAGGTTAAATGAGCAGTTCTTC. Residues: CASSQDLGSGRLNEQFF.

This clonotype occurred a few times. V and J are TRBV12-3 or TRBV12-4 and TRBJ2-5; 11 nucleotides match TRBD1. Near its end, the DNA agrees better with TRBJ2-7, so the J call may be wrong. The CDR3 length is 15 residues. The CDR3 coding sequence is TGTGCCAGCAGAAAAGGGACAGGGGGGTCCTACGAGCAGTACTTC. This translates into CASRKGTGGSYEQYF.

This clonotype was observed a handful of times. CDR3 in DNA: TGCAGCGTTGAACCAGACACGGCTTTTCATAATGAGCAGTTCTTC. Amino acids: CSVEPDTAFHNEQFF. The chain joins TRBV29-1 to TRBJ2-1, with no clear D. The V end lost 2 bases, the J end lost 7 bases, and 18 bases lay between the germline ends. The CDR3 spans 15 residues. The germline CDR1 and CDR2 sequences are SQVTM and ANQGSEA.

The chain uses TRBV12-3 or TRBV12-4 and TRBJ2-1, with 8 bases identical to TRBD1. The J call may be wrong; the DNA end is better matched by TRBJ2-5. This CDR3 spans 11 amino acids. The CDR3 DNA reads as TGTGCCAGCGGACAGGGAGAGACCCAGTACTTC. Protein: CASGQGETQYF.

The chain is built from TRBV18 and TRBJ1-6; TRBD1 matches at 8 bases. Unmatched junction bases numbered 9, after V lost 4 bases and J lost 7 bases. Germline V gives CDR1 KGHSH, CDR2 LQKENI. The CDR3 contains 16 residues. The DNA for the CDR3 is TGTGCCAGCTCACTTTACGACAGGGGACCCAATTCACCCCTCCACTTT. Translation gives CASSLYDRGPNSPLHF. Using reference TRBV18 and TRBJ1-6 for the parts outside the CDR3, the full variable domain is NAGVMQNPRHLVRRRGQEARLRCSPMKGHSHVYWYRQLPEEGLKFMVYLQKENIIDESGMPKERFSAEFPKEGPSILRIQQVVRGDSAAYFCASSLYDRGPNSPLHFGNGTRLTVT.

The chain is built from TRBV7-9 and TRBJ2-6; D ambiguous. This CDR3 spans 16 amino acids. V was clipped by 2 bases and J by 0 bases, with 8 bases between them. Germline-derived CDR1 and CDR2 are SEHNR and FQNEAQ (reference sequence). The DNA of the CDR3 is TGTGCCAGCAGCTTATCTCTGGTCTCTGGGGCCAACGTCCTGACTTTC. Its protein is CASSLSLVSGANVLTF.

V gene TRBV20-1 combines with J gene TRBJ2-5; 7 bases are a match to TRBD1. The J call is in doubt because the DNA end fits TRBJ2-7 better. CDR3 length: 13 residues. The germline CDR1 and CDR2 sequences are DFQATT and SNEGSKA (reference sequence). CDR3 region: CSAEDRVAYEQYF. The CDR3 DNA is TGCAGTGCTGAAGACAGGGTAGCCTACGAGCAGTACTTC.

This clonotype has a handful of counts. The chain has TRBV4-1 and TRBJ2-4; the match to TRBD2 covers 13 bases. The CDR3 covers 19 residues. The junction had 7 bases not matched to a gene; V was cut back by 2 bases and J by 0 bases. CDR1 MGHRA and CDR2 YSYEKL come from the germline V gene. CDR3 coding DNA: TGCGCCAGCAGCCAACTACTAGCGGGAGGGGACCTAGCCAAAAACATTCAGTACTTC. Translation: CASSQLLAGGDLAKNIQYF.

Worth noting for this clonotype: The missing conserved phenylalanine or tryptophan at the end of this CDR3 makes a read error likely. This chain joins TRBV28 and TRBJ1-4, with TRBD1 as a possible D gene (6 bases). The CDR3 consists of 12 residues. The V gene lost 8 bases and the J gene lost 4 bases, with 8 bases spanning the gap. Germline assignment: CDR1 MDHEN and CDR2 SYDVKM. The CDR3 protein is CASGQINEKLFS. The DNA for the CDR3 is TGTGCCAGCGGACAGATTAATGAAAAACTGTTTTCT.

This clonotype came up a few times. V gene TRBV7-2 combines with J gene TRBJ2-1, with TRBD2 identical over 9 bases. The CDR3 length is 16 residues. CDR1 is SGHTA, CDR2 FQGNSA, per germline. J gave up 8 bases and V 2 bases, and 10 bases lay outside the gene matches. CDR3 residues: CASSLMGTSLTHEQFF. DNA for the CDR3: TGTGCCAGCAGCTTAATGGGGACTAGCCTGACCCATGAGCAGTTCTTC. Filled out from reference TRBV7-2 and TRBJ2-1, the complete variable domain reads GAGVSQSPSNKVTEKGKDVELRCDPISGHTALYWYRQSLGQGLEFLIYFQGNSAPDKSGLPSDRFSAERTGGSVSTLTIQRTQQEDSAVYLCASSLMGTSLTHEQFFGPGTRLTVL.

There are many counts of this clonotype. V gene TRBV25-1 combines with J gene TRBJ2-5, with 9 bases matching TRBD1. V shed 2 bases and J 4 bases; nucleotides not matched to a gene: 8. The CDR3 contains 16 residues. CDR1 and CDR2 (germline): MGHDK, SYGVNS. The CDR3 DNA follows: TGTGCCAGCAGTGAAACCAACAGGGGGCAACGAGAGACCCAGTACTTC. It translates to CASSETNRGQRETQYF.

The rearrangement links TRBV2 to TRBJ2-5, with 10 bases that match TRBD2. The DNA matches TRBJ2-1 better at its end, which makes the J call doubtful. Germline V lookup: CDR1 SNHLY, CDR2 FYNNEI. This CDR3 region has 11 residues. The CDR3 bases are TGTGCCAGCAGGTGGACTAGCGGGCAGTTCTTC. Residues: CASRWTSGQFF.

V and J are TRBV20-1 and TRBJ1-6; possibly TRBD1 for D (6 bases). Per germline, CDR1 DFQATT and CDR2 SNEGSKA (reference sequence). V was pared by 2 bases and J by 10 bases, with 12 bases between. The CDR3 length is 13 residues. CDR3 sequence: CSARNQGNSPLHF. DNA for the CDR3: TGCAGTGCTAGAAATCAGGGGAACTCACCCCTCCACTTT.

This clonotype has a handful of counts. V gene TRBV18 combines with J gene TRBJ1-1, with a weak D call TRBD1 (5 bases). The V and J ends lost 6 bases and 1 base respectively, with 12 bases between them. Looked up from germline, CDR1 is KGHSH and CDR2 is LQKENI. The CDR3 length is 14 residues. This chain's CDR3 is CASSLGAWNTEAFF. CDR3 coding DNA: TGTGCCAGCTCCCTAGGGGCCTGGAACACTGAAGCTTTCTTT.

In regard to this clonotype: The junction and the germline gene differ at one end; a read error may be behind it. V usage is TRBV29-1 and J usage is TRBJ2-7; 14 positions agree with TRBD2. From germline, CDR1 is SQVTM and CDR2 ANQGSEA. This CDR3 is built from 15 residues. CDR3 DNA: TGCAGCGTCCGCGGGACTAGCGGGAGCGGCGACGATCAGTACTTC. Translating it yields CSVRGTSGSGDDQYF.

This clonotype was seen more than once but under ten times. Germline is not matched at one junction end, which may reflect a read error. The V gene is TRBV10-3, the J gene TRBJ2-1, with 11 bases lining up with TRBD2. Germline V gene data show CDR1 as ENHRY and CDR2 as SYGVKD. The CDR3 is made up of 18 amino acids. CDR3 residues: CAINEGTSGFSSYNEQFF. The CDR3 region has the DNA TGTGCCATCAATGAGGGGACTAGCGGCTTTAGCTCCTACAATGAGCAGTTCTTC.